One T cell receptor beta chain is described in this entry. The CDR3 spans 16 residues. Losses at the gene ends were 2 bases for V and 6 bases for J; bases not matched to a gene: 13. Germline-derived CDR1 and CDR2 are MNHEY and SVGAGI. Repertoires were generated with immunoSEQ multiplex PCR, while TCRdb's copy carries only in-frame clones and drops some. The sample records about 64,000 clones, under 95% being singletons. This record belongs to a study of OX40 agonist ivuxolimab in advanced cancers. Whole-study context: From 23 to 79 years was the age range, with a mean of roughly 64 years, and about 83% were male.

The chain is built from TRBV6-5 and TRBJ2-7; TRBD2 agrees at 7 bases. This specimen consisted of CD4+ or CD8+ T cells sorted from blood, obtained in a trial of the OX40 agonist ivuxolimab. The source is an adult with an advanced solid tumor such as melanoma, head and neck, liver or kidney cancer. Written as DNA, the CDR3 is TGTGCCAGCAGTTACGATTGGACTAGTGCCGGCCGCGAGCAGTACTTC. This gives the protein CASSYDWTSAGREQYF.